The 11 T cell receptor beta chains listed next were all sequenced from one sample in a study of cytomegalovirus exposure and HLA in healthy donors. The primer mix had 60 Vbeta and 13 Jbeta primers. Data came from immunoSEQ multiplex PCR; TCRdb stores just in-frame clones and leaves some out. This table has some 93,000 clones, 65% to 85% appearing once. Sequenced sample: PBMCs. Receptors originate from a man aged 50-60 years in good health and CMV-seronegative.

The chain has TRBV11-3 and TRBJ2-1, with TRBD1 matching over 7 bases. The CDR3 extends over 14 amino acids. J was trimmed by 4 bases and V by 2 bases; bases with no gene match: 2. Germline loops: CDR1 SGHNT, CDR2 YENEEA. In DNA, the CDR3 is TGTGCCAGCAGCTTATTGGGACAGTACAATGAGCAGTTCTTC. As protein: CASSLLGQYNEQFF.

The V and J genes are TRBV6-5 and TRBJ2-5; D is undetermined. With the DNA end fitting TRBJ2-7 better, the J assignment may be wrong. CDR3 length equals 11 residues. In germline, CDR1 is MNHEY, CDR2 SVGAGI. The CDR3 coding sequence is TGTGCCAGCAGTTACAACTACGAGCAGTACTTC. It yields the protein CASSYNYEQYF.

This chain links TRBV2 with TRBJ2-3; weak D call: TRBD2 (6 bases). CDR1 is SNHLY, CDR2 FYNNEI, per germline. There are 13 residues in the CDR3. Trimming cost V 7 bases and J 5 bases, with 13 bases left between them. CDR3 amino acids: CASNRQGGDTQYF. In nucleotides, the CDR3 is TGTGCCAGCAACAGGCAGGGAGGAGATACGCAGTATTTT.

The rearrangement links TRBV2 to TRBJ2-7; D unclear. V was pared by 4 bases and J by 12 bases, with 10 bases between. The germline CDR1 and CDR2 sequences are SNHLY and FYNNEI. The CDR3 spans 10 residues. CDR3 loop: CASSAAVRYF. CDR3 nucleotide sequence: TGTGCCAGCAGTGCCGCCGTTAGGTACTTC.

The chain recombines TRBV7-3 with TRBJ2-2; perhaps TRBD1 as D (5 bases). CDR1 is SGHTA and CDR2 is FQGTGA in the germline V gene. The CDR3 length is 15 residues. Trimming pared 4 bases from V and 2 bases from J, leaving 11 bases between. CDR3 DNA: TGTGCCAGCAGCTACTCCGGACAAAACACCGGGGAGCTGTTTTTT. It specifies CASSYSGQNTGELFF.

CDR3 in DNA: TGTGCCAGCAGTTTAATCGGCGGAAGCGGGAGGGCCGTTACGCAGTATTTT. It is translated as CASSLIGGSGRAVTQYF. The rearrangement links TRBV28 to TRBJ2-3; 10 bases agree with TRBD2. Germline-derived CDR1 and CDR2 are MDHEN and SYDVKM. J gave up 8 bases and V 2 bases, and 13 bases lay outside the gene matches. This CDR3 spans 17 amino acids.

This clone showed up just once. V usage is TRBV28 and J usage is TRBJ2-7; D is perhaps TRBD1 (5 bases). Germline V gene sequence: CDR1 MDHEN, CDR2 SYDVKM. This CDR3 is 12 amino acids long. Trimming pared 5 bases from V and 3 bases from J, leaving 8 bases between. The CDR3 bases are TGTGCCAGCAGTACGACAGTCTACGAGCAGTACTTC. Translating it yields CASSTTVYEQYF.

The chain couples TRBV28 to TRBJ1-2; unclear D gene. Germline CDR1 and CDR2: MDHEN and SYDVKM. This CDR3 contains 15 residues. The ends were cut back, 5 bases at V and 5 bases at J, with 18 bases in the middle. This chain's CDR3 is CASSARRTEAYGYTF. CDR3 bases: TGTGCCAGCAGTGCAAGAAGGACGGAGGCTTATGGCTACACCTTC.

The CDR3 nucleotides read TGTGCCAGCAGTGAAGCGATGCGGGGAGGACTATACGAGCAGTACTTC. Its translation: CASSEAMRGGLYEQYF. The chain uses TRBV6-1 and TRBJ2-7, with a possible D match to TRBD2 (6 bases). V shed 0 bases and J shed 4 bases, with 16 bases lying between them. This CDR3 region has 16 residues. Looked up from germline, CDR1 is MNHNS and CDR2 is SASEGT.

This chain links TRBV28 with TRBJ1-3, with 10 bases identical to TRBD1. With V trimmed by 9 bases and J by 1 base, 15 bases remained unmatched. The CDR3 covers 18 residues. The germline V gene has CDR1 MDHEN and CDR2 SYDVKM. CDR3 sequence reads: CASHSSRQGARSGNTIYF. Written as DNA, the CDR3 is TGTGCCAGTCATAGTAGTAGACAGGGGGCTAGATCTGGAAACACCATATATTTT.

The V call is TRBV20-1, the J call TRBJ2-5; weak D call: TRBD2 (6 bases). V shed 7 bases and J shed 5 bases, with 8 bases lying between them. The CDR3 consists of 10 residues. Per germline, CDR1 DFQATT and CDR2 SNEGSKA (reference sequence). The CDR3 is CSVAGETQYF. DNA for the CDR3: TGCAGTGTTGCGGGGGAGACCCAGTACTTC.